This T cell receptor beta chain was retrieved from a study of blood T cell repertoires in COVID-19. About the research overall: Samples of COVID-19 (acute and convalescent) were obtained from the United States, Italy and Spain. Sample material is recorded as cDNA or gDNA derived from T cells, B-cell-depleted T cells, or PBMCs.

Patients from Seattle were sampled longitudinally, starting during active infection. From germline, CDR1 is KGHDR and CDR2 SFDVKD. CDR3 length equals 14 residues. Trimming pared 2 bases from V and 4 bases from J, leaving 7 bases between. Source study methods: Reference gene primers were amplified, and this amplification served to estimate nucleated cell counts. The table came from immunoSEQ multiplex PCR; TCRdb's copy has only in-frame clones and leaves some out. Clonal size and the V and J genes are those of that table, whereas D and trimming came from the DNA. The repertoire holds over 130,000 clones, with roughly 84% as singletons. This clone was observed a handful of times. Distinct nucleotide sequences in the sample also encode this CDR3.

What was sequenced was peripheral blood. The clonotype comes from a man in his thirties or forties with COVID-19, enrolled during active disease. This sequence joins TRBV24-1 and TRBJ2-2, with D unclear. The CDR3 DNA reads TGTGCCACCAGTGATTCCGGGTTCACCGGGGAGCTGTTTTTT. Translated: CATSDSGFTGELFF.